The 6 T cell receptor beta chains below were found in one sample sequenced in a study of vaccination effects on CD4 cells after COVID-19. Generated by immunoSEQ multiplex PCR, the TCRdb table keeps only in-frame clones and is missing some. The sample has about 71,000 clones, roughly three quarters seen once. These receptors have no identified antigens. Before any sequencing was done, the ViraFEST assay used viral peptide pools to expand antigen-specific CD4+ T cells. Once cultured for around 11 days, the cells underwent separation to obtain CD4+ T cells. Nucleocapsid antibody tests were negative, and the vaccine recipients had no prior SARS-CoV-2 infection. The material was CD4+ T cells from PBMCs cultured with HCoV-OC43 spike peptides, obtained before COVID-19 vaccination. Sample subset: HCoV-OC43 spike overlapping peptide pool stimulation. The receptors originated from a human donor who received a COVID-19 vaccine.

CDR3 region: CATKEGTNTEAFF. As DNA, the CDR3 is TGCGCCACCAAGGAGGGGACGAACACTGAAGCTTTCTTT. V is TRBV5-1 and J is TRBJ1-1; D is perhaps TRBD1 (5 bases). V gave up 9 bases and J gave up 1 base, with 13 bases separating them. Per germline, CDR1 SGHRS and CDR2 YFSETQ. This CDR3 is 13 amino acids long.

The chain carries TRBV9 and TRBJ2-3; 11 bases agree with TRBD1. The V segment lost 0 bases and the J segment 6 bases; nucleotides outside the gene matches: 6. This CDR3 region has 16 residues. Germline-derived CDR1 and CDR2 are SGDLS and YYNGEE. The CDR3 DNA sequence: TGTGCCAGCAGCGTAGATGGACAGGGGGCGGCGGATACGCAGTATTTT. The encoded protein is CASSVDGQGAADTQYF.

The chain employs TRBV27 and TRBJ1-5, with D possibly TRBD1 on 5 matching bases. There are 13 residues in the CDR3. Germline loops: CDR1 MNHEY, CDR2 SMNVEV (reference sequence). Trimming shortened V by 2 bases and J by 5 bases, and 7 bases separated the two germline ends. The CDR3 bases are TGTGCCAGCAGTTTAGGCAGGGATCAGCCCCAGCATTTT. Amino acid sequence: CASSLGRDQPQHF.

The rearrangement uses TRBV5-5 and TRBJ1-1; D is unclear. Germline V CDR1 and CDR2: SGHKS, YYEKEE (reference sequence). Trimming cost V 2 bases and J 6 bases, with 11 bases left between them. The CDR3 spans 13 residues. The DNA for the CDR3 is TGTGCCAGCAGCTTTCACCGGGAGGCTGAAGCTTTCTTT. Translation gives CASSFHREAEAFF.

The CDR3 DNA follows: TGTGCCGTATCGGCGAAGAGCACCTATGGCTACACCTTC. It translates to CAVSAKSTYGYTF. The chain links TRBV10-3 to TRBJ1-2; D is undetermined. Trimming cost V 11 bases and J 4 bases, with 17 bases left between them. The CDR3 is made up of 13 amino acids. Per the germline V gene, CDR1 is ENHRY and CDR2 is SYGVKD.

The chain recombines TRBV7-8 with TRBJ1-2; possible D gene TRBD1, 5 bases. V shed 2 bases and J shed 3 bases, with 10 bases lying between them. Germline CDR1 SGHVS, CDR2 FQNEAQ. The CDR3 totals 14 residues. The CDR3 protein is CASSLMAGYYGYTF. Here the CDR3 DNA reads TGTGCCAGCAGCTTAATGGCAGGGTACTATGGCTACACCTTC.